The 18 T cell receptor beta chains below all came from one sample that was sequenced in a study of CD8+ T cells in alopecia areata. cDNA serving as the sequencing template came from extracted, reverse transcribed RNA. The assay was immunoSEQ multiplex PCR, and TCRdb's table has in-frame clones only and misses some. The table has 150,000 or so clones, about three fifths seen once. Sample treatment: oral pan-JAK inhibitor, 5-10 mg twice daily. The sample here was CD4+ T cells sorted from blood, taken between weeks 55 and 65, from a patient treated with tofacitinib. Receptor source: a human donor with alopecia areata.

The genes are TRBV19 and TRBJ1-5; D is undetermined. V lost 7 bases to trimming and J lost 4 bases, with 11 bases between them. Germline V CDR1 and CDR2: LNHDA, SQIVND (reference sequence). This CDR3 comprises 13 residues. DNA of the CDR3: TGTGCCAGTACCTTGTTGGGAAATCAGCCCCAGCATTTT. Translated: CASTLLGNQPQHF.

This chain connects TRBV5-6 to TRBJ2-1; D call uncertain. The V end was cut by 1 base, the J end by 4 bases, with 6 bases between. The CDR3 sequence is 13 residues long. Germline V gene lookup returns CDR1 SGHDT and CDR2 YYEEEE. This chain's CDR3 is CASSLRAYNEQFF. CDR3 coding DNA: TGTGCCAGCAGCTTGCGGGCGTACAATGAGCAGTTCTTC.

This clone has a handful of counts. This CDR3 reads CSVGPGVNTEAFF. DNA of the CDR3: TGCAGCGTTGGCCCAGGGGTGAACACTGAAGCTTTCTTT. This chain links TRBV29-1 with TRBJ1-1, with a tentative D call TRBD1 (6 bases). The germline V gene encodes CDR1 SQVTM and CDR2 ANQGSEA. CDR3 length equals 13 residues. V lost 4 bases, J lost 0 bases, and 9 bases lay in between.

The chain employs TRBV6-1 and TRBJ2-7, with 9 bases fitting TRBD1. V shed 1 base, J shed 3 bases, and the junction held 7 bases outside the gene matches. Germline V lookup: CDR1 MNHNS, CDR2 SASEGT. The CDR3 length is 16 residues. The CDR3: CASSEDRDRVGYEQYF. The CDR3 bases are TGTGCCAGCAGTGAAGACCGGGACAGGGTGGGCTACGAGCAGTACTTC.

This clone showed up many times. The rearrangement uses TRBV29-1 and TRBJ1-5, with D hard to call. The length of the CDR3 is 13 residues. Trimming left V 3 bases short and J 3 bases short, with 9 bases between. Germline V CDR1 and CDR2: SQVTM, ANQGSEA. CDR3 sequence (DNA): TGCAGCGTTGACTCAGGACCCAATCAGCCCCAGCATTTT. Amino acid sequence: CSVDSGPNQPQHF.

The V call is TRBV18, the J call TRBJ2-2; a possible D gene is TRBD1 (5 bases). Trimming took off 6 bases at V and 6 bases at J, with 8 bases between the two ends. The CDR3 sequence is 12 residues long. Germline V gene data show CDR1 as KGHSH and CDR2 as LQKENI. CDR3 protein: CASSPGSGELFF. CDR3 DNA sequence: TGTGCCAGCTCGCCAGGGTCCGGGGAGCTGTTTTTT.

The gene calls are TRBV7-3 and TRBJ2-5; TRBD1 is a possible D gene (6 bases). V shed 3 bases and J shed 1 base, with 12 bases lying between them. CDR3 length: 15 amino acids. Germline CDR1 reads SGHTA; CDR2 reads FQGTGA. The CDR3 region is CASSLRAGAQETQYF. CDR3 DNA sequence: TGTGCCAGCAGCTTGAGGGCAGGGGCCCAAGAGACCCAGTACTTC.

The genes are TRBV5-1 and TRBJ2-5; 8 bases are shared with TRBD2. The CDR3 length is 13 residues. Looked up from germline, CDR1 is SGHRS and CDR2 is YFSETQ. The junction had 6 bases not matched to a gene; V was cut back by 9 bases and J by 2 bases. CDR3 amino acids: CATTSGSQETQYF. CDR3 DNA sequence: TGCGCCACCACTAGCGGTTCGCAAGAGACCCAGTACTTC.

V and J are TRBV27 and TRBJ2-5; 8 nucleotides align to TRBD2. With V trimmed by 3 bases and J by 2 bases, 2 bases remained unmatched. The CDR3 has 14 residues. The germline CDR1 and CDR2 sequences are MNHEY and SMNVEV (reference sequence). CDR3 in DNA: TGTGCCAGCAGTTTCCTAGCGGGTCAAGAGACCCAGTACTTC. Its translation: CASSFLAGQETQYF.

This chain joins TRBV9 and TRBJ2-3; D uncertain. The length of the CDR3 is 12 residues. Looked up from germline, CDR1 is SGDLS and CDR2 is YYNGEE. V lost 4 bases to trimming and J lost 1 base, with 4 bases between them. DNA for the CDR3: TGTGCCAGCAGCACGGGCACAGATACGCAGTATTTT. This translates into CASSTGTDTQYF.

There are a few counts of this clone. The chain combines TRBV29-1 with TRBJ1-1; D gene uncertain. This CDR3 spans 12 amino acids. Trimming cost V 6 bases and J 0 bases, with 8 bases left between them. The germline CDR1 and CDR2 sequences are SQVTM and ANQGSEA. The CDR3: CSVQTMNTEAFF. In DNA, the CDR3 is TGCAGCGTACAGACGATGAACACTGAAGCTTTCTTT. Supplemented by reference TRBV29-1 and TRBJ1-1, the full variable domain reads SAVISQKPSRDICQRGTSLTIQCQVDSQVTMMFWYRQQPGQSLTLIATANQGSEATYESGFVIDKFPISRPNLTFSTLTVSNMSPEDSSIYLCSVQTMNTEAFFGQGTRLTVV.

CDR3 residues: CASSLDYTVIDTQYF. CDR3 bases: TGTGCCAGCAGCTTGGACTACACGGTAATAGATACGCAGTATTTT. The chain employs TRBV5-4 and TRBJ2-3; D unclear. V was pared by 0 bases and J by 5 bases, with 13 bases between. The CDR3 sequence is 15 residues long. Germline V gives CDR1 SGHNT, CDR2 YYREEE (reference sequence). The complete variable domain, with remaining parts taken from reference TRBV5-4 and TRBJ2-3, reads ETGVTQSPTHLIKTRGQQVTLRCSSQSGHNTVSWYQQALGQGPQFIFQYYREEENGRGNFPPRFSGLQFPNYSSELNVNALELDDSALYLCASSLDYTVIDTQYFGPGTRLTVL.

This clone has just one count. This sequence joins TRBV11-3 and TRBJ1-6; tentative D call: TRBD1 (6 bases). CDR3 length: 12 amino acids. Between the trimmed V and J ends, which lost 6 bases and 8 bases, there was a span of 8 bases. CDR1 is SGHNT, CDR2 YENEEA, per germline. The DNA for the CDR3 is TGTGCCAGCAGTCGACAGGATTCACCCCTCCACTTT. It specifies CASSRQDSPLHF.

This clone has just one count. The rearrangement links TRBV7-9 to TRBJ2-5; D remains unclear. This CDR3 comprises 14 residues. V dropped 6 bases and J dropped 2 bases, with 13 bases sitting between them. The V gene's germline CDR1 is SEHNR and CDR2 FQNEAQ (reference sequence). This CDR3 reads CASRAPGLQETQYF. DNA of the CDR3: TGTGCCAGCAGGGCACCCGGCCTACAAGAGACCCAGTACTTC. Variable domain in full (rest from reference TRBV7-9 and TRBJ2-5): DTGVSQNPRHKITKRGQNVTFRCDPISEHNRLYWYRQTLGQGPEFLTYFQNEAQLEKSRLLSDRFSAERPKGSFSTLEIQRTEQGDSAMYLCASRAPGLQETQYFGPGTRLLVL.

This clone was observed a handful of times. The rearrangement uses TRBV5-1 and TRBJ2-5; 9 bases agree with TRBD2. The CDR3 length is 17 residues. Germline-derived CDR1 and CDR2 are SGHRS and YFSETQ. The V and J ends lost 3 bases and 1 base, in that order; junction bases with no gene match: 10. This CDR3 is CASSSPLISGGQETQYF. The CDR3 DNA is TGCGCCAGCAGCTCCCCCCTTATTAGCGGGGGCCAAGAGACCCAGTACTTC.

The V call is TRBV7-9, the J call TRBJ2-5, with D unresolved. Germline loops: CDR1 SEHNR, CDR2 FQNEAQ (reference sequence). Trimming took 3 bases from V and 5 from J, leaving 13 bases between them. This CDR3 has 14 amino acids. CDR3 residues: CASSFWALGETQYF. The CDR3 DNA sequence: TGTGCCAGCAGCTTCTGGGCCCTAGGGGAGACCCAGTACTTC.

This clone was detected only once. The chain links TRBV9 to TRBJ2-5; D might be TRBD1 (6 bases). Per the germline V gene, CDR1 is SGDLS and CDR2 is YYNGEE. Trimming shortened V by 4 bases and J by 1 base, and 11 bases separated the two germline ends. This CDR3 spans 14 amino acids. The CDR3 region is CASSNGQFQETQYF. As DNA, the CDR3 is TGTGCCAGCAGCAATGGACAGTTCCAAGAGACCCAGTACTTC.

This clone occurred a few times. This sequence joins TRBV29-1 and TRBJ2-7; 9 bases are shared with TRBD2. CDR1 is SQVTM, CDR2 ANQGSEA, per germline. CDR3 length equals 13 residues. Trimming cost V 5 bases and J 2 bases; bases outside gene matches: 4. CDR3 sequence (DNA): TGCAGCGTTATTAGCGGGGGAACCTACGAGCAGTACTTC. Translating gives CSVISGGTYEQYF.